The entry that follows covers one TCR beta chain sequence. The antigen is undetermined. A much bigger clone sits one base away, suggesting this may be a read error. These data originate in a study of T cells in Graves' hyperthyroidism and ophthalmopathy. Background on the study: Peripheral blood collection took place at initial diagnosis, before any treatment.

Study-wide results and caveats: Most thyroid clonotypes with frequency above 0.001 were detected in blood.

Calling Graves' hyperthyroidism stable meant ophthalmopathy did not progress within 18 months. Template material for amplifying TCR beta CDR3 regions consisted of RNA transcripts. The HTBI primer set served for first-round RT-PCR of the TCR CDR3. TCRdb re-derived calls from the multiplex PCR reads in MiXCR, one entry per CDR3 protein. Of 400,000 to 500,000 distinct CDR3 sequences detected, roughly 14% appear once; the ten largest clones hold under 20%. Germline values: CDR1 SGHAT, CDR2 FQDESV (reference sequence). This CDR3 region has 12 residues. The sample was blood. The chain combines TRBV11-1 with TRBJ1-2; TRBD1 might be the D (6 bases). The receptor comes from a woman under 30 with Graves' hyperthyroidism. The CDR3 sequence: CTSSFGGSGYTF. CDR3 nucleotides: TGTACCAGCAGCTTCGGGGGCAGTGGCTACACCTTC. The entire variable domain, with the rest obtained from reference TRBV11-1 and TRBJ1-2, is as follows: EAEVAQSPRYKITEKSQAVAFWCDPISGHATLYWYRQILGQGPELLVQFQDESVVDDSQLPKDRFSAERLKGVDSTLKIQPAELGDSAMYLCTSSFGGSGYTFGSGTRLTVV.